This T cell receptor (beta chain) was sequenced in a study of blood T cell repertoires in COVID-19. Trimming pared 1 base from V and 3 bases from J, leaving 15 bases between. The length of the CDR3 is 17 residues. The germline V gene has CDR1 SGHTA and CDR2 FQGTGA. Authors' methods: Counts of nucleated cells, estimated from reference gene primer amplification, were obtained. The table came from immunoSEQ multiplex PCR; TCRdb's copy has only in-frame clones and leaves some out. That table furnishes V, J and clone size, whereas the DNA furnished D and trimming. The sample shows 150,000 to 200,000 clones, under 90% of them seen only once.

Sequencing used peripheral blood. The origin of this receptor is a person aged 70 to 85 with COVID-19, enrolled during active disease. The chain is built from TRBV7-3 and TRBJ2-2; TRBD2 is a possible D gene (5 bases). DNA of the CDR3: TGTGCCAGCAGCTTAATGTGCCGGGAAAAGTACACCGGGGAGCTGTTTTTT. Translated: CASSLMCREKYTGELFF.